This record looks at one T cell receptor beta chain sequence and its context. What it binds is unknown. This entry belongs to a study of shared clonotypes between healthy human individuals. At the level of the study: Each donor contributed plates that comprised three CD4 naive, three CD4 memory, two CD8 naive and one CD8 memory.

Assay execution took place at the deep level. Several immunoSEQ plates received, in even portions, the genomic DNA of each subset. The method was immunoSEQ multiplex PCR; TCRdb's version includes in-frame clones alone and lacks a portion of them. The sample contains about 1.4 million clones, around 97% of which appear only once. The germline gives CDR1 SQVTM, CDR2 ANQGSEA. V was shortened by 5 bases and J by 3 bases, with 13 bases between the two germline ends. The CDR3 contains 13 residues. Points from the study as a whole: Naive subsets generally had larger estimated richness than memory subsets.

This chain joins TRBV29-1 and TRBJ1-1; a possible D gene is TRBD1 (5 bases). The sequencing input was naive CD4+ T cells sorted from blood. Subset indicated: CD45RA+ positively selected. The TCR was taken from a young man in good health. Here the CDR3 reads CSVPGVRYTEAFF. CDR3 DNA: TGCAGCGTTCCGGGGGTACGATACACTGAAGCTTTCTTT.